What follows describes a single T cell receptor (beta chain). The antigen is undetermined. This entry comes from a study of shared clonotypes between healthy human individuals. Study outcomes and limitations: Sampling covered nothing but blood. Tissue TCR repertoires likely differ from those found in blood.

Assay used: immunoSEQ multiplex PCR; TCRdb lists only in-frame clones, some missing. Among fewer than 3 million clones listed, under 95% were seen once. The CDR3 spans 14 residues. Germline V gene sequence: CDR1 SGHRS, CDR2 YFSETQ. V gave up 4 bases and J gave up 2 bases, with 13 bases separating them. The TCR was taken from a man younger than 35 in good health. Some clones in this sample may be carry-over from other donors' samples. The rearrangement links TRBV5-1 to TRBJ2-7, with D perhaps given as TRBD1 or TRBD2 (5 bases each). Sequencing used naive CD4+ T cells from PBMCs. The subset was: CD45RA+ positively selected. In DNA, the CDR3 is TGCGCCAGCAGCGAGGCCGGGACGGCCTACGAGCAGTACTTC. Its translation: CASSEAGTAYEQYF. The entire variable domain, with the rest obtained from reference TRBV5-1 and TRBJ2-7, is as follows: KAGVTQTPRYLIKTRGQQVTLSCSPISGHRSVSWYQQTPGQGLQFLFEYFSETQRNKGNFPGRFSGRQFSNSRSEMNVSTLELGDSALYLCASSEAGTAYEQYFGPGTRLTVT.